This T cell receptor beta chain was found in a study of blood T cells in healthy people across ages. The study's findings and limits: Observed TCR beta diversity showed a strong correlation with the percentage of naive T cells as measured by flow cytometry. Naive and antigen-experienced cells were not separated, limiting conclusive comparison. Comparison with aged donors showed that long-lived donors had more naive CD4+ cells and higher diversity.

This clonotype showed up just a few times. What it recognizes is unknown. Each individual donor underwent a draw of approximately 9.8 milliliters of peripheral blood. Through a sample-barcoded 5' primer and a J-beta primer mix, a second PCR was run for about 7 to 12 cycles. Each CDR3 protein is one row after TCRdb ran MiXCR on the 5' RACE reads. The sample has about 940,000 distinct CDR3 sequences; around 48% are singletons. Germline V CDR1 and CDR2: DFQATT, SNEGSKA (reference sequence). Unmatched junction bases numbered 14, after V lost 5 bases and J lost 7 bases. The CDR3 covers 15 residues. Sequenced sample: blood. The receptor was isolated from a man aged 25 to 40 in good health. This chain connects TRBV20-1 to TRBJ2-5; 9 nucleotides line up with TRBD2. The CDR3 DNA sequence: TGCAGTGCTCCGCCCGGGCTAGCGGGGCTAGGGACCCAGTACTTC. Translating it yields CSAPPGLAGLGTQYF.